Here is one T cell receptor (beta chain) with its context. With 3 bases clipped from V and 8 bases from J, the junction kept 7 bases outside the gene matches. The CDR3 contains 15 residues. Germline CDR1 reads KGHSH; CDR2 reads LQKENI. The table came from immunoSEQ multiplex PCR; TCRdb's copy has only in-frame clones and leaves some out. Of 93,000 or so clones listed, roughly 89% are singletons. The data were taken from a study of blood T cell repertoires in COVID-19. Whole-study context: COVID-19 samples from acute and convalescent phases originated in the United States, Italy and Spain. The cDNA or gDNA used as material had been derived from T cells, B-cell-depleted T cells, or PBMCs.

This clonotype originated in an elderly woman in a cohort sampled during active COVID-19. Material for sequencing was peripheral blood. The chain recombines TRBV18 with TRBJ1-4, with TRBD1 matching over 9 bases. CDR3 DNA: TGTGCCAGCTCACCGACCGGGACAGGGTTGGAAAAACTGTTTTTT. Translated, it gives CASSPTGTGLEKLFF.